The sequence of this TCR beta chain was determined in a study of response to subunit inactivated influenza vaccine. The CDR3 is 16 amino acids. V shed 5 bases and J 2 bases; nucleotides not matched to a gene: 9. Germline CDR1 reads SGHVS; CDR2 reads FNYEAQ. Via MiXCR, TCRdb re-called the RT-PCR reads, giving one row per CDR3 protein. The sample lists approximately 530,000 distinct CDR3 sequences; under 15% were seen once. The chain carries TRBV7-6 and TRBJ2-7; 10 bases map to TRBD2. The sequences come from PBMCs from blood, collected roughly 45 days after vaccination. This sequence was found in a man over 45 who received an inactivated influenza vaccine. The DNA for the CDR3 is TGTGCCAGCAGCCCCGGTCGGACTAGCGGAACCTACGAGCAGTACTTC. Translation gives CASSPGRTSGTYEQYF.